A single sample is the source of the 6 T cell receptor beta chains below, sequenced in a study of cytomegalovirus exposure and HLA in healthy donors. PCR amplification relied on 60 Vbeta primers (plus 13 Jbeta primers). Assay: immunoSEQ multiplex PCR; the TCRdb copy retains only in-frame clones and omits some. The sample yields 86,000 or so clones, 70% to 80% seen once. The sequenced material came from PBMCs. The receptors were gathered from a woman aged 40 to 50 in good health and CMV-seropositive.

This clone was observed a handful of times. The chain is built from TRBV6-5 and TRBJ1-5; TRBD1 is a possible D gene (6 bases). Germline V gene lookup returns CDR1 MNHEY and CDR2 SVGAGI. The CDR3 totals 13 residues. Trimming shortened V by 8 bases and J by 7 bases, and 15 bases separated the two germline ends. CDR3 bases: TGTGCCAGCGGGGGAGCAGGGGAGCAGCCCCAGCATTTT. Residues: CASGGAGEQPQHF.

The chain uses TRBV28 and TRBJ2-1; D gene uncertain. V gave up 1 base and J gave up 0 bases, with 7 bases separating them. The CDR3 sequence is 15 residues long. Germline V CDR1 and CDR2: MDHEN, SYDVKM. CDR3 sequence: CASSLFESSYNEQFF. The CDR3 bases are TGTGCCAGCAGTTTATTCGAGAGCTCCTACAATGAGCAGTTCTTC.

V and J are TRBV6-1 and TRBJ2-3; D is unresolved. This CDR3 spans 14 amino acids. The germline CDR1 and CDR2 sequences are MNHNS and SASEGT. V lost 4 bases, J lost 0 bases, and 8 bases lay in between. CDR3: CASSVQASTDTQYF. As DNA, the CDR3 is TGTGCCAGCAGTGTTCAAGCTAGCACAGATACGCAGTATTTT.

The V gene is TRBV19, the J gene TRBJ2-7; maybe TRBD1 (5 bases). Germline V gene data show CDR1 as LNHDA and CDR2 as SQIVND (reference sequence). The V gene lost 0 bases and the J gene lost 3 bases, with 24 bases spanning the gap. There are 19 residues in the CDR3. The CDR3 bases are TGTGCCAGTAGTATAGAGTTTGGATACCGACAGCGAGGTGTCTACGAGCAGTACTTC. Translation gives CASSIEFGYRQRGVYEQYF.

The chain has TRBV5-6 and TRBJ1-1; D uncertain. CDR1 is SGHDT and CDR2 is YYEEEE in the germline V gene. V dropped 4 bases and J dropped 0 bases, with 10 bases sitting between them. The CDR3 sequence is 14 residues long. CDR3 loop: CASSPTGLNTEAFF. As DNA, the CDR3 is TGTGCCAGCAGCCCGACCGGGTTGAACACTGAAGCTTTCTTT.

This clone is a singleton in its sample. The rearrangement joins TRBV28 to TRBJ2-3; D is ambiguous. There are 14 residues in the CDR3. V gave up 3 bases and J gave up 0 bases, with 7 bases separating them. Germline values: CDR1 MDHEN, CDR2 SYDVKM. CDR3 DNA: TGTGCCAGCAGTTTTACCAGGAGCACAGATACGCAGTATTTT. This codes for CASSFTRSTDTQYF.